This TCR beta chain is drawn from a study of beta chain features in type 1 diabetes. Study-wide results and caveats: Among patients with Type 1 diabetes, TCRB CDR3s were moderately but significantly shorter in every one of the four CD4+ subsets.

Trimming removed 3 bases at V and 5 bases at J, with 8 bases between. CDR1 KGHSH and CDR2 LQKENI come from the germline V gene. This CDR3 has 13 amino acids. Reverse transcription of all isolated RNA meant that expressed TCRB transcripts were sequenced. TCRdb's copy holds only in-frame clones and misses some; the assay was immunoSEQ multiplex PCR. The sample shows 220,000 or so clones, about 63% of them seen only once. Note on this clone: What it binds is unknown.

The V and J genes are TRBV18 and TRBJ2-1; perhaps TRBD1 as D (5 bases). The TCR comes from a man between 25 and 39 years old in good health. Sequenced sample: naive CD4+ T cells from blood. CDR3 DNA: TGTGCCAGCTCACCCGACAGCAACAATGAGCAGTTCTTC. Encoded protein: CASSPDSNNEQFF.